This T cell receptor (beta chain) was obtained from a study of cytomegalovirus exposure and HLA in healthy donors. The overall study: About 200 million T cells yielded under 130 million unique TCR beta sequences in earlier analysis. Researchers found that about four fifths of some 400 genotyped donors fell within the Caucasian-associated ancestry cluster. The study's findings and limits: Being indistinguishable, some V segments were excluded, TRBV6-2 and TRBV6-3 among them. Among donors in an Asian-associated ancestry cluster, a later analysis reportedly found fewer N-insertions than the approximately 700-donor mean.

Losses at the gene ends were 5 bases for V and 2 bases for J; bases not matched to a gene: 6. The CDR3 totals 14 residues. Germline-derived CDR1 and CDR2 are MNHEY and SMNVEV (reference sequence). Notes on this clone: Its antigen is as yet unknown.

This PCR relied on a set of 60 Vbeta primers and 13 Jbeta primers. TCRdb keeps only in-frame clones here, not all; method: immunoSEQ multiplex PCR. This sample carries roughly 120,000 clones, approximately 80% of them seen once, and the ten largest clones take around 2.5%. The TCR sequence derives from a man aged 30-40 years in good health and CMV-seronegative. This rearrangement joins TRBV27 to TRBJ2-7; 7 bases align to TRBD2. The material sequenced was PBMCs. CDR3 DNA: TGTGCCAGCAGTGTCATAGCGGGCCCCTACGAGCAGTACTTC. Translating it yields CASSVIAGPYEQYF.